This T cell receptor beta chain is drawn from a study of T cell changes during pregnancy in multiple sclerosis. Sequencing was performed with immunoSEQ multiplex PCR; in TCRdb, only in-frame clones are kept and a portion is missing. The sample includes about 31,000 clones, about 91% of them seen just once. Unmatched junction bases numbered 8, after V lost 6 bases and J lost 4 bases. Germline-derived CDR1 and CDR2 are SNHLY and FYNNEI. This CDR3 contains 14 residues. The sequence was collected from a female donor with multiple sclerosis, enrolled in a pregnancy study. Sequencing used CD8+ T cells from peripheral blood mononuclear cells, obtained in the first trimester of pregnancy. The chain joins TRBV2 to TRBJ1-1, with 7 nucleotides matching TRBD1. The CDR3 sequence: CASSLQGWATEAFF. CDR3 coding DNA: TGTGCCAGCAGCCTACAGGGGTGGGCCACTGAAGCTTTCTTT.